A single sample is the source of the 26 T cell receptor beta chains below, sequenced in a study of preoperative IRX-2 immunotherapy in early breast cancer. Documented treatment: preoperative locoregional IRX-2 cytokine immunotherapy. TCRdb's copy holds only in-frame clones and misses some; the assay was immunoSEQ multiplex PCR. The sample holds some 3,300 clones, 79% seen once. Here the sequenced sample was tumor tissue, taken after IRX-2 immunotherapy. The receptors were sampled from a human donor with breast cancer.

The gene calls are TRBV28 and TRBJ1-3; D gene uncertain. The V end was cut by 5 bases, the J end by 0 bases, with 8 bases between. The CDR3 runs to 14 residues. Germline values: CDR1 MDHEN, CDR2 SYDVKM. The CDR3 DNA reads TGTGCCAGCAGTCCCCACTTCTCTGGAAACACCATATATTTT. Encoded protein: CASSPHFSGNTIYF.

A word on this clone: Germline and junction disagree at one end, which may indicate a read error. V is TRBV7-7 and J is TRBJ1-1; D call uncertain. This CDR3 is 15 amino acids long. Germline V lookup: CDR1 SSHAT, CDR2 FNYEAQ (reference sequence). The CDR3 DNA is TGTACCAGCAGCCAATACCATCAGCAAGACACTGAAGCTTTCTTT. Encoded protein: CTSSQYHQQDTEAFF.

The chain carries TRBV19 and TRBJ1-1; D remains ambiguous. The ends were cut back, 1 base at V and 4 bases at J, with 13 bases in the middle. The V gene's germline CDR1 is LNHDA and CDR2 SQIVND (reference sequence). The CDR3 sequence is 15 residues long. CDR3 sequence reads: CASSIGGFVGTEAFF. CDR3 bases: TGTGCCAGTAGTATAGGAGGGTTTGTAGGCACTGAAGCTTTCTTT.

V usage is TRBV30 and J usage is TRBJ2-7, with a tentative D call TRBD1 (5 bases). CDR3 length: 15 amino acids. Trimming took 2 bases from V and 4 from J, leaving 18 bases between them. The germline gives CDR1 GTSNPN, CDR2 SVGIG (reference sequence). Written as DNA, the CDR3 is TGTGCCTGGAGTTCCCCCAGGGCCCCCAGATACGAGCAGTACTTC. Residues: CAWSSPRAPRYEQYF.

The rearrangement links TRBV10-3 to TRBJ2-3; weak D call: TRBD2 (6 bases). Trimming stripped 0 bases from V and 6 bases from J, with 13 bases between. Per the germline V gene, CDR1 is ENHRY and CDR2 is SYGVKD. The CDR3 loop spans 15 amino acids. This CDR3 reads CAISESTGEVDTQYF. The CDR3 DNA follows: TGTGCCATCAGTGAGTCAACGGGAGAGGTGGATACGCAGTATTTT.

DNA for the CDR3: TGTGCCAGCAGCGTCCTCAAATTTTCCGGGACTAGCGGGGGGCACTCCTACGAGCAGTACTTC. Residues: CASSVLKFSGTSGGHSYEQYF. The chain employs TRBV7-7 and TRBJ2-7, with TRBD2 identical over 15 bases. V was pared by 5 bases and J by 0 bases, with 17 bases of the junction left unmatched. This CDR3 region has 21 residues. CDR1 is SSHAT, CDR2 FNYEAQ, per germline (reference sequence).

This chain connects TRBV6-8 to TRBJ2-5, with a possible D match to TRBD2 (5 bases). Between the trimmed V and J ends, which lost 2 bases and 2 bases, there was a span of 6 bases. Germline lookup yields CDR1 MNHGY and CDR2 SAAAGT. The CDR3 spans 13 residues. CDR3: CASSYREQETQYF. The CDR3 DNA is TGTGCCAGCAGTTACCGGGAACAAGAGACCCAGTACTTC.

The V call is TRBV30, the J call TRBJ1-2; perhaps TRBD1 as D (5 bases). The CDR3 loop spans 12 amino acids. CDR1 is GTSNPN, CDR2 SVGIG, per germline (reference sequence). Between the trimmed V and J ends, which lost 7 bases and 4 bases, there was a span of 13 bases. The CDR3 loop is CAYFRGVYGYTF. The CDR3 DNA reads as TGTGCCTACTTCCGGGGCGTCTATGGCTACACCTTC.

The V and J genes are TRBV6-8 and TRBJ2-1, with TRBD2 matching 8 bases. CDR1 is MNHGY and CDR2 is SAAAGT in the germline V gene. Germline trimming cut 5 bases from V and 4 bases from J; bases unmatched to any gene: 10. The CDR3 is made up of 16 amino acids. The CDR3 spells CASSVYAGGTYNEQFF. CDR3 DNA: TGTGCCAGCAGTGTATACGCGGGGGGTACATACAATGAGCAGTTCTTC.

The V and J genes are TRBV28 and TRBJ1-1; no definite D call. The germline V gene has CDR1 MDHEN and CDR2 SYDVKM. Trimming stripped 6 bases from V and 1 base from J, with 6 bases between. The CDR3 spans 12 residues. CDR3 coding DNA: TGTGCCAGCAGGCGGTGGAACACTGAAGCTTTCTTT. Translated, it gives CASRRWNTEAFF. Combining the CDR3 with reference TRBV28 and TRBJ1-1 gives the whole variable domain DVKVTQSSRYLVKRTGEKVFLECVQDMDHENMFWYRQDPGLGLRLIYFSYDVKMKEKGDIPEGYSVSREKKERFSLILESASTNQTSMYLCASRRWNTEAFFGQGTRLTVV.

This clone was recorded once. The rearrangement uses TRBV19 and TRBJ1-1, with a possible D match to TRBD1 (6 bases). V was pared by 7 bases and J by 0 bases, with 12 bases between. CDR1 is LNHDA and CDR2 is SQIVND in the germline V gene (reference sequence). The CDR3 extends over 14 amino acids. The CDR3 DNA follows: TGTGCCAGTAATGAGGGGGGGATGAACACTGAAGCTTTCTTT. Protein: CASNEGGMNTEAFF.

The V gene is TRBV10-3, the J gene TRBJ2-3, with D possibly TRBD1 on 6 matching bases. The V end was cut by 2 bases, the J end by 5 bases, with 8 bases between. This CDR3 spans 13 amino acids. CDR1 is ENHRY, CDR2 SYGVKD, per germline. The CDR3 protein is CAISEADRDTQYF. CDR3 nucleotides: TGTGCCATCAGTGAGGCGGACAGAGATACGCAGTATTTT.

The chain joins TRBV11-3 to TRBJ1-1; 9 bases are a match to TRBD1. With 5 bases clipped from V and 4 bases from J, the junction kept 14 bases outside the gene matches. This CDR3 region has 17 residues. CDR1 is SGHNT, CDR2 YENEEA, per germline. CDR3 coding DNA: TGTGCCAGCAGCCCCCAAGCGACAGGGGGTATTTCCACTGAAGCTTTCTTT. This sequence encodes CASSPQATGGISTEAFF. Complete variable domain (other parts from reference TRBV11-3 and TRBJ1-1): EAGVVQSPRYKIIEKKQPVAFWCNPISGHNTLYWYLQNLGQGPELLIRYENEEAVDDSQLPKDRFSAERLKGVDSTLKIQPAELGDSAVYLCASSPQATGGISTEAFFGQGTRLTVV.

The V and J genes are TRBV19 and TRBJ1-5; D ambiguous. Germline-derived CDR1 and CDR2 are LNHDA and SQIVND (reference sequence). CDR3 length equals 13 residues. V lost 1 base, J lost 7 bases, and 8 bases lay in between. The DNA of the CDR3 is TGTGCCAGTAGTATAGGATTCGGACAGCCCCAGCATTTT. Amino acid sequence: CASSIGFGQPQHF. The entire variable domain, with the rest obtained from reference TRBV19 and TRBJ1-5, is as follows: DGGITQSPKYLFRKEGQNVTLSCEQNLNHDAMYWYRQDPGQGLRLIYYSQIVNDFQKGDIAEGYSVSREKKESFPLTVTSAQKNPTAFYLCASSIGFGQPQHFGDGTRLSIL.

The chain combines TRBV25-1 with TRBJ2-1; D unclear. Germline CDR1 reads MGHDK; CDR2 reads SYGVNS. The CDR3 extends over 12 amino acids. The V end was cut by 7 bases, the J end by 2 bases, with 6 bases between. CDR3: CASTRTYNEQFF. The CDR3 DNA reads TGTGCCAGCACGAGGACCTACAATGAGCAGTTCTTC.

The chain has TRBV18 and TRBJ1-1; D gene ambiguous. The germline CDR1 and CDR2 sequences are KGHSH and LQKENI. Trimming took off 2 bases at V and 5 bases at J, with 9 bases between the two ends. CDR3 length: 13 amino acids. The CDR3 DNA is TGTGCCAGCTCACCAATTGGGCAGACTGAAGCTTTCTTT. This translates into CASSPIGQTEAFF.

This clone appeared a single time. This sequence joins TRBV6-8 and TRBJ2-7; TRBD2 aligns across 11 bases. The germline CDR1 and CDR2 sequences are MNHGY and SAAAGT. The CDR3 contains 14 residues. Germline trimming cut 6 bases from V and 3 bases from J; bases unmatched to any gene: 4. The chain's CDR3 is CASSHGTSGYEQYF. For the CDR3, the DNA is TGTGCCAGCAGCCACGGGACTAGCGGCTACGAGCAGTACTTC.

This chain links TRBV6-8 with TRBJ1-4; TRBD1 might be the D (5 bases). CDR3 length equals 14 residues. Germline V lookup: CDR1 MNHGY, CDR2 SAAAGT. Trimming removed 8 bases from V and 4 bases from J, with 14 bases in between. CDR3 in DNA: TGTGCCAGCGGAAAGGGACGGCATAATGAAAAACTGTTTTTT. Translating it yields CASGKGRHNEKLFF.

This chain links TRBV6-8 with TRBJ1-5; D not certain. In germline, CDR1 is MNHGY, CDR2 SAAAGT. The CDR3 contains 12 residues. V was cut by 6 bases and J by 7 bases, with 10 bases left in between. CDR3: CASRAGFQPQHF. CDR3 nucleotides: TGTGCCAGCAGGGCCGGTTTCCAGCCCCAGCATTTT.

The chain has TRBV14 and TRBJ1-6, with D uncertain. The CDR3 loop spans 12 amino acids. V lost 2 bases and J 10 bases, leaving 6 bases between the germline ends. Germline V gives CDR1 SGHDN, CDR2 FVKESK. This chain's CDR3 is CASSQNTSPLHF. The CDR3 DNA sequence: TGTGCCAGCAGCCAAAACACCTCACCCCTCCACTTT.

The gene calls are TRBV5-1 and TRBJ1-4; D unclear. The CDR3 runs to 16 residues. Deletions cut 4 bases from V and 1 base from J, with 14 bases between. CDR1 and CDR2 (germline): SGHRS, YFSETQ. DNA of the CDR3: TGCGCCAGCAGCCTGGGCCCGACCGGAACTAATGAAAAACTGTTTTTT. Translated: CASSLGPTGTNEKLFF.

This clone was seen just once. The V call is TRBV28, the J call TRBJ1-4; no firm D call. The CDR3 spans 17 residues. Germline V gene data show CDR1 as MDHEN and CDR2 as SYDVKM. V gave up 5 bases and J gave up 0 bases, with 16 bases separating them. DNA for the CDR3: TGTGCCAGCAGTCCCCTTGAGAGACTTTCAACTAATGAAAAACTGTTTTTT. This gives the protein CASSPLERLSTNEKLFF.

Only one count was recorded for this clone. The chain couples TRBV7-6 to TRBJ2-2; D remains ambiguous. Germline V gives CDR1 SGHVS, CDR2 FNYEAQ. This CDR3 is 16 amino acids long. Trimming cost V 5 bases and J 0 bases, with 13 bases left between them. The CDR3 is CASSPQQRSNTGELFF. The CDR3 bases are TGTGCCAGCAGCCCCCAACAGAGATCGAACACCGGGGAGCTGTTTTTT.

This clone has just one count. V gene TRBV30 combines with J gene TRBJ2-1; D is unclear. The CDR3 loop spans 11 amino acids. Germline V gene sequence: CDR1 GTSNPN, CDR2 SVGIG (reference sequence). Trimming pared 0 bases from V and 10 bases from J, leaving 7 bases between. CDR3 in amino acids: CAWSVRREQFF. CDR3 sequence (DNA): TGTGCCTGGAGTGTAAGGCGAGAGCAGTTCTTC.

This clone was counted between two and nine times. The chain joins TRBV30 to TRBJ2-7; D gene unclear. Germline CDR1 reads GTSNPN; CDR2 reads SVGIG (reference sequence). Trimming cost V 4 bases and J 3 bases, with 13 bases left between them. The CDR3 is 13 amino acids. Here the CDR3 reads CAWTGYKGYEQYF. CDR3 bases: TGTGCCTGGACCGGGTACAAGGGCTACGAGCAGTACTTC.

The J gene is TRBJ2-3, the V gene TRBV10-2; 8 nucleotides line up with TRBD1. V lost 2 bases and J lost 0; bases outside the gene matches: 4. Germline V CDR1 and CDR2: WSHSY, SAAADI. The CDR3 spans 16 residues. In DNA, the CDR3 is TGCGCCAGCAGTGAGATGTGGGACAGGAGCACAGATACGCAGTATTTT. It is translated as CASSEMWDRSTDTQYF.